The 11 T cell receptor beta chains in this list originate from one sample, sequenced in a study of regulatory T cells in long-lasting Graves disease. Time point of the sample: persistent/refractory GD, antithyroid drugs over 5 years with positive TRAb. TCR sequences were obtained from RNA taken from PBMCs. Building of the TCR beta libraries involved iRepertoire HTBI primers and Arm-PCR of CDR3 regions. TCRdb used MiXCR to reprocess the multiplex PCR reads, holding one entry per CDR3 protein. The top ten hold around 42% of the sample, which has 600,000 to 800,000 distinct CDR3 sequences, about 32% seen once. Sequencing used peripheral blood mononuclear cells (PBMCs), obtained when the disease was refractory, from a patient treated with antithyroid drugs. The origin of the receptors is a female donor with Graves disease.

The rearrangement uses TRBV2 and TRBJ1-4; D not resolved. Germline V gene lookup returns CDR1 SNHLY and CDR2 FYNNEI. The CDR3 contains 15 residues. The V end lost 6 bases, the J end lost 0 bases, and 11 bases lay between the germline ends. The CDR3 protein is CASSPALATNEKLFF. The CDR3 DNA sequence: TGTGCCAGCAGCCCCGCGCTAGCAACTAATGAAAAACTGTTTTTT.

The DNA of the CDR3 is TGTGCCAGCAGTTACTCCGTTAGCGGGAGTCAAGAGACCCAGTACTTC. Protein sequence: CASSYSVSGSQETQYF. The J gene is TRBJ2-5, the V gene TRBV6-5, with TRBD2 matching over 9 bases. CDR1 is MNHEY, CDR2 SVGAGI, per germline. This CDR3 has 16 residues. After removal of 0 bases from V and 2 bases from J, the junction contained 4 bases not matched to a gene.

This clonotype was observed a handful of times. The rearrangement uses TRBV7-9 and TRBJ2-7; perhaps TRBD2 as D (8 bases). The CDR3 runs 15 residues. V gave up 3 bases and J gave up 4 bases, with 16 bases separating them. Per the germline V gene, CDR1 is SEHNR and CDR2 is FQNEAQ (reference sequence). The CDR3 nucleotides are TGTGCCAGCAGCTTTCCGGGAGGGGGCGCGTACGAGCAGTACTTC. This sequence encodes CASSFPGGGAYEQYF.

This clonotype was seen many times. The V and J genes are TRBV15 and TRBJ2-7; 11 bases fit TRBD2. The CDR3 loop spans 15 amino acids. Germline-derived CDR1 and CDR2 are LNHNV and YYDKDF (reference sequence). V dropped 3 bases and J dropped 5; count of bases not matched to a gene: 6. CDR3 sequence (DNA): TGTGCCACCAGCAGGGGTAGCGGGAGGGCCGACGAGCAGTACTTC. This translates into CATSRGSGRADEQYF.

V is TRBV29-1 and J is TRBJ2-3; 7 bases are shared with TRBD1. CDR3 length equals 15 residues. CDR1 is SQVTM and CDR2 is ANQGSEA in the germline V gene. V gave up 6 bases and J gave up 3 bases; unmatched junction bases: 12. CDR3 nucleotides: TGCAGCGTGGCGACCGCCGACAGGGCGACAGATACGCAGTATTTT. It encodes CSVATADRATDTQYF.

This clonotype was counted between two and nine times. V is TRBV12-3 or TRBV12-4 and J is TRBJ2-7; D gene ambiguous. This CDR3 has 12 residues. Trimming cost V 4 bases and J 2 bases, with 6 bases left between them. DNA for the CDR3: TGTGCCAGCAGTTCGGTAACCTACGAGCAGTACTTC. It is translated as CASSSVTYEQYF.

This clonotype was recorded a few times. The J gene is TRBJ1-4, the V gene TRBV7-2; no clear D gene. Trimming removed 1 base from V and 5 bases from J, with 11 bases in between. The CDR3 is 15 residues long. Germline V lookup: CDR1 SGHTA, CDR2 FQGNSA. DNA for the CDR3: TGTGCCAGCAGCTTAGTCCACGAAGGGAATGAAAAACTGTTTTTT. Residues: CASSLVHEGNEKLFF. Full variable domain (missing parts from reference TRBV7-2 and TRBJ1-4): GAGVSQSPSNKVTEKGKDVELRCDPISGHTALYWYRQSLGQGLEFLIYFQGNSAPDKSGLPSDRFSAERTGGSVSTLTIQRTQQEDSAVYLCASSLVHEGNEKLFFGSGTQLSVL.

This clonotype has only a few counts. This chain joins TRBV10-2 and TRBJ1-2; TRBD1 is a possible D gene (6 bases). The CDR3 totals 14 residues. From germline, CDR1 is WSHSY and CDR2 SAAADI. Between the trimmed V and J ends, which lost 2 bases and 3 bases, there was a span of 10 bases. The CDR3 protein is CASSEGRGDYGYTF. The CDR3 coding sequence is TGCGCCAGCAGTGAGGGCAGGGGTGACTATGGCTACACCTTC.

This clonotype was detected ten times or more. V is TRBV28 and J is TRBJ1-1, with TRBD1 matching 8 bases. Germline V lookup: CDR1 MDHEN, CDR2 SYDVKM. The J segment lost 3 bases and the V segment lost 6 bases, leaving 6 bases of the junction unmatched. There are 14 residues in the CDR3. DNA for the CDR3: TGTGCCAGCAGGGACAGGGCCGGGTACACTGAAGCTTTCTTT. Translated, it gives CASRDRAGYTEAFF.

In its sample, this clonotype was seen many times. The chain uses TRBV7-2 and TRBJ2-2, with TRBD2 identical over 10 bases. V was clipped by 6 bases and J by 4 bases; unmatched bases: 5. In germline, CDR1 is SGHTA, CDR2 FQGNSA. The CDR3 length is 15 residues. The CDR3 region is CASSSSGRGTGELFF. CDR3 sequence (DNA): TGTGCCAGCAGTTCTAGCGGGAGAGGCACCGGGGAGCTGTTTTTT.

This clonotype was detected only a few times. The chain joins TRBV28 to TRBJ1-3; the D gene is possibly TRBD1 (6 bases). CDR3 length: 15 residues. The V and J ends lost 4 bases and 0 bases respectively, with 10 bases between them. Germline CDR1 reads MDHEN; CDR2 reads SYDVKM. CDR3 bases: TGTGCCAGCAGTTCCGGACAGTTCTCTGGAAACACCATATATTTT. Encoded protein: CASSSGQFSGNTIYF.